This T cell receptor (beta chain) was sequenced in a study of shared clonotypes between healthy human individuals. Repertoires were generated with immunoSEQ multiplex PCR, while TCRdb's copy carries only in-frame clones and drops some. The sample records roughly 1,800,000 clones, about 95% being singletons. Naive CD8 cells comprised CD45RO-negative, CCR7-positively selected cells, excluding terminally differentiated effector memory CD45RA+ cells. This sequence originates from a man aged 18 to 29 in good health. The source material was naive CD8+ T cells sorted from blood.

CDR3 sequence (DNA): TGTGCCAGCAGTCCTAGCCAATTCGTCTACGAGCAGTACTTC. Translating it yields CASSPSQFVYEQYF. This sequence joins TRBV6-6 and TRBJ2-7; a possible D gene is TRBD2 (5 bases). Trimming cost V 5 bases and J 3 bases, with 14 bases left between them. CDR1 is MNHNY, CDR2 SVGAGI, per germline (reference sequence). The CDR3 sequence is 14 residues long.